This T cell receptor beta chain was documented in a study of control samples from healthy donors and cancer patients. Measured with immunoSEQ multiplex PCR; TCRdb has only the in-frame clones, and not every one. Of roughly 400,000 clones detected, approximately 92% appear once; the ten largest clones hold just under 6.5%. V shed 6 bases, J shed 7 bases, and the junction held 10 bases outside the gene matches. Germline V gene lookup returns CDR1 ENHRY and CDR2 SYGVKD. The CDR3 loop spans 15 amino acids. V gene TRBV10-3 combines with J gene TRBJ2-2, with 8 bases lining up with TRBD1. This TCR derives from a man in his forties with head and neck cancer. The sequenced sample consisted of PBMCs. DNA for the CDR3: TGTGCCATCAGCCAATCTGGACAGGGCCGCGGGGAGCTGTTTTTT. Amino acid sequence: CAISQSGQGRGELFF.